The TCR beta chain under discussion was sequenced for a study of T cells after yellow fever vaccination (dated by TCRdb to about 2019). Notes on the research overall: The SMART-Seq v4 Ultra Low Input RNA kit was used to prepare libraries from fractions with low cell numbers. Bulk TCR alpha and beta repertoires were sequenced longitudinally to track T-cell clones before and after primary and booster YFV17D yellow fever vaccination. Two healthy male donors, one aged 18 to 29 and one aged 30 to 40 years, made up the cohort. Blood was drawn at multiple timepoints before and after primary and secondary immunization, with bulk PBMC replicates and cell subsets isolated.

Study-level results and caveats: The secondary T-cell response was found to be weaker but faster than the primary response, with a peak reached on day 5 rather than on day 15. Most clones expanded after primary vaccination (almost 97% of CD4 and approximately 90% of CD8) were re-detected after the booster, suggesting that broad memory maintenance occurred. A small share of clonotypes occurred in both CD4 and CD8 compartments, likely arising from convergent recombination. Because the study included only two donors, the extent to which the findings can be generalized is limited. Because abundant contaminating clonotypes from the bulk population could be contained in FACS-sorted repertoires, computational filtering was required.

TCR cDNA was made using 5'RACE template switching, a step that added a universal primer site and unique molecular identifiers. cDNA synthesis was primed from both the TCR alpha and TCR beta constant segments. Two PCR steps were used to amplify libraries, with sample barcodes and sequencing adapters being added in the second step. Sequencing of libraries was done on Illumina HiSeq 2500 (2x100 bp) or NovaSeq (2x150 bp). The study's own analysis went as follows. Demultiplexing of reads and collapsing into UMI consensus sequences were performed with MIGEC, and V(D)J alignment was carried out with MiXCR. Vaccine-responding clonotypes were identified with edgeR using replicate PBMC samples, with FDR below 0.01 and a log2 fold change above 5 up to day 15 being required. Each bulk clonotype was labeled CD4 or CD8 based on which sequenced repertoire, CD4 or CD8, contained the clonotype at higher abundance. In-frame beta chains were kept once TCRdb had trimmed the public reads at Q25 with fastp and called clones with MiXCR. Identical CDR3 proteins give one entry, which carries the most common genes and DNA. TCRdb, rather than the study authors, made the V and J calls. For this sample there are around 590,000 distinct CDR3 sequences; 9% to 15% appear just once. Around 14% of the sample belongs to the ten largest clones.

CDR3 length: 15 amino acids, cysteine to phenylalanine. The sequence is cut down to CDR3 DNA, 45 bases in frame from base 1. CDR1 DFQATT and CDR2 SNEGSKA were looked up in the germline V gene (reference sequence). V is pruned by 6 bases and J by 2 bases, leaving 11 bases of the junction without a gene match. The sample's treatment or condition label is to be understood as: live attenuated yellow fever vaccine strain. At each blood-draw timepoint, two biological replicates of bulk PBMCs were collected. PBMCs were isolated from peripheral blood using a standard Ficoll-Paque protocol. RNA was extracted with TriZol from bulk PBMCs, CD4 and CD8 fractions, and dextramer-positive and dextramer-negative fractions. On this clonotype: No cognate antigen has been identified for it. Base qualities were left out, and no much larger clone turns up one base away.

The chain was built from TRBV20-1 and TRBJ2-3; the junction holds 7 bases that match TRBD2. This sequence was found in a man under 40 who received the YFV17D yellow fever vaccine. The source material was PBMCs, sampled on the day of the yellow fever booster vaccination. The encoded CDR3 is CSATELAPTTDTQYF. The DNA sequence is TGCAGTGCCACCGAACTAGCGCCTACCACAGATACGCAGTATTTT.